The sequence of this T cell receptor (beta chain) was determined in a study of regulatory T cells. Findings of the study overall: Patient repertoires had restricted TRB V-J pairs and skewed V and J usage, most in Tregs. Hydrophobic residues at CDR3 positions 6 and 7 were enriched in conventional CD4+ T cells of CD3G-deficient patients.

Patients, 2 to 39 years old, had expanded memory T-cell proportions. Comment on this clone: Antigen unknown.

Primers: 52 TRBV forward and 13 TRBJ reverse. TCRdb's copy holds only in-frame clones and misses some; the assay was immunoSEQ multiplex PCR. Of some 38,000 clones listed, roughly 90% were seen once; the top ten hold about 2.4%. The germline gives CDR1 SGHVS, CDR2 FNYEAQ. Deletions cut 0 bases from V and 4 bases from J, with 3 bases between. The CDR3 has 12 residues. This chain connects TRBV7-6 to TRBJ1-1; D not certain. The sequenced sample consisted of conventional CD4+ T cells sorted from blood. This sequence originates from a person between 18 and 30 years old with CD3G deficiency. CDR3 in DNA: TGTGCCAGCAGCTTAGCTGGCACTGAAGCTTTCTTT. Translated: CASSLAGTEAFF. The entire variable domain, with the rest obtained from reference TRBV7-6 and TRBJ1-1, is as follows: GAGVSQSPRYKVTKRGQDVALRCDPISGHVSLYWYRQALGQGPEFLTYFNYEAQQDKSGLPNDRFSAERPEGSISTLTIQRTEQRDSAMYRCASSLAGTEAFFGQGTRLTVV.